In its sample, the clone carrying this T cell receptor (beta chain) was seen once. This CDR3 is 14 amino acids long. CDR1 and CDR2 from the germline V gene are LGHNA and YSLEER. V dropped 1 base and J dropped 7; count of bases not matched to a gene: 7. The entry originates in a study of PD-L1 blockade in urothelial cancer. Study at large: Bladder-origin urothelial cancer in males described twenty-five of the 29 patients. Prior chemotherapy regimens per patient numbered 0 to 3.

As to time point: pretreatment peripheral blood. Each PCR received spiked synthetic TCR analog templates. Some clones are missing from TCRdb's copy, which holds only in-frame ones; the method was immunoSEQ multiplex PCR. The sample lists nearly 45,000 clones, roughly 88% occurring once. This material consisted of PBMCs, taken around atezolizumab (anti-PD-L1) treatment. V is TRBV4-3 and J is TRBJ2-7; the match to TRBD2 covers 7 bases. The receptor's source is a donor aged 40 or over with urothelial cancer. Written as DNA, the CDR3 is TGCGCCAGCAGCCAAGTGGGAGGGCCGTTAGAGCAGTACTTC. Translating it yields CASSQVGGPLEQYF.